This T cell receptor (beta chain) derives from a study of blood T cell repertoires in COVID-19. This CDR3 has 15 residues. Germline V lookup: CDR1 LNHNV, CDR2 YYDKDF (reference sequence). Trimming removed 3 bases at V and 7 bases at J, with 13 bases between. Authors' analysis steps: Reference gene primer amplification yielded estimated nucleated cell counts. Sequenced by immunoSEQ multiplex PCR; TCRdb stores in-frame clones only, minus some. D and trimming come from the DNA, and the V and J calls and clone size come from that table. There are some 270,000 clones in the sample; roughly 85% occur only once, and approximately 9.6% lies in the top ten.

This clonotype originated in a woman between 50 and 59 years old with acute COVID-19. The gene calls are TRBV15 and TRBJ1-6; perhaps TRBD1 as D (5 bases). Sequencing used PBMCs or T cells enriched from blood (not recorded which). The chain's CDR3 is CATSSSRGRNSPLHF. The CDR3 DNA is TGTGCCACCAGCAGTAGTAGGGGTCGGAATTCACCCCTCCACTTT. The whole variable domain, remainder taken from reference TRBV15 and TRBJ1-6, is DAMVIQNPRYQVTQFGKPVTLSCSQTLNHNVMYWYQQKSSQAPKLLFHYYDKDFNNEADTPDNFQSRRPNTSFCFLDIRSPGLGDTAMYLCATSSSRGRNSPLHFGNGTRLTVT.